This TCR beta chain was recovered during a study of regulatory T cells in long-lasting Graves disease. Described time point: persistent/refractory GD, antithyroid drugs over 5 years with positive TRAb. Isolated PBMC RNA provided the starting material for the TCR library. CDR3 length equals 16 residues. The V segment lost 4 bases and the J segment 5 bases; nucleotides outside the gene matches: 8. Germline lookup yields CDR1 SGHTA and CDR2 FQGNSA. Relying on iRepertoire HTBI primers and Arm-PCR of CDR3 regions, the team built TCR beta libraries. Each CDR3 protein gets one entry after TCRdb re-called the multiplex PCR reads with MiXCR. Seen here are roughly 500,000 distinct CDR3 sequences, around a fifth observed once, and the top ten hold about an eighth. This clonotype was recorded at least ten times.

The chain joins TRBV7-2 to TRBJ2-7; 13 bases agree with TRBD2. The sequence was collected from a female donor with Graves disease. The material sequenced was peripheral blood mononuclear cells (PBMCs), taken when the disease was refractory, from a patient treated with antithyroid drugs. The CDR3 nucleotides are TGTGCCAGCAGCTCGAGGACTAGCGGGAGCATCCACGAGCAGTACTTC. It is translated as CASSSRTSGSIHEQYF.